These T cell receptor beta chains were read from a single sample in a study of cytomegalovirus exposure and HLA in healthy donors. This table comes from immunoSEQ multiplex PCR, and its TCRdb copy is limited to in-frame clones, with some not included. The sample has 70,000 to 100,000 clones, and its top ten clones hold approximately 5.7%. Source material: PBMCs. The receptors here all came from a girl aged 10-17 years in good health and CMV-seropositive. Both conserved end residues are part of each CDR3. The D gene is left open where the match is weak.

>TRBV11-3|NA|TRBJ1-2
TGTGCCAGCAGCTTAGACGGGAGTTTGAACTATGGCTACACCTTC
CASSLDGSLNYGYTF
>TRBV29-1|TRBD2|TRBJ2-1
TGCAGCGTTGAAGGAAATACTAGCGGTGAGCAGTTCTTC
CSVEGNTSGEQFF
>TRBV4-3|NA|TRBJ1-2
TGCGCCAGCAGCCAGAGCCAGGGCTATGGCTACACCTTC
CASSQSQGYGYTF
>TRBV11-1|NA|TRBJ1-2
TGTGCCAGCAGCTTAATTCAGGGCTATGGCTACACCTTC
CASSLIQGYGYTF
>TRBV5-1|TRBD1|TRBJ1-2
TGCGCCAGCAGCGAACAGGGACAGGGGTTGGGCTACACCTTC
CASSEQGQGLGYTF
>TRBV19|TRBD2|TRBJ2-3
TGTGCCAGTAGTATGATCGCGGTCGAATCCCTGAATAGCGGGTCCACAGATACGCAGTATTTT
CASSMIAVESLNSGSTDTQYF
>TRBV7-2|TRBD1|TRBJ2-7
TGTGCCAGCAGCTTAGGAGGACAGGGGTTGTACGAGCAGTACTTC
CASSLGGQGLYEQYF
>TRBV28|NA|TRBJ1-1
TGTGCCAGCAGTCTGGACAGTGGGACTGAAGCTTTCTTT
CASSLDSGTEAFF
>TRBV19|NA|TRBJ1-6
TGTGCCAGTAGAACGGTGGAGAGCTCCTATAATTCACCCCTCCACTTT
CASRTVESSYNSPLHF
>TRBV7-2|TRBD1|TRBJ2-4
TGTGCCAGCAGCCACCAGGGGGCCGTTAAAAACATTCAGTACTTC
CASSHQGAVKNIQYF
>TRBV4-1|TRBD1|TRBJ1-2
TGCGCCAGCAGCCAGGGGGCGGGACAGAGCTATGGCTACACCTTC
CASSQGAGQSYGYTF
>TRBV28|NA|TRBJ1-5
TGTGCCAGCACACAATCGGGGAGTTACCAGCCCCAGCATTTT
CASTQSGSYQPQHF
>TRBV4-3|TRBD1|TRBJ2-1
TGCGCCAGCAGCCAGCAGGGGGACAATGAGCAGTTCTTC
CASSQQGDNEQFF
>TRBV11-3|TRBD2|TRBJ2-1
TGTGCCAGCAGCACCGGGGGGACCTACAATGAGCAGTTCTTC
CASSTGGTYNEQFF
>TRBV29-1|TRBD2|TRBJ2-5
TGCAGCGTCGACGGGGGGGCCGCAGAGACCCAGTACTTC
CSVDGGAAETQYF
>TRBV5-4|TRBD1|TRBJ1-2
TGTGCCAGCAGCTCAACGAGCCGGGACAGGGGTAGCTACACCTTC
CASSSTSRDRGSYTF
>TRBV9|NA|TRBJ1-3
TGTGCCAGCAGCGGTACAGGTAGCCCGAGGGGAAACACCATATATTTT
CASSGTGSPRGNTIYF
>TRBV11-3|TRBD2|TRBJ2-2
TGTGCCAGCAGCAAACGGACTAGCGGGACGAACACCGGGGAGCTGTTTTTT
CASSKRTSGTNTGELFF
>TRBV6-1|NA|TRBJ2-1
TGTGCCAGCAGTGAAAGGGGCAGCACCTACAATGAGCAGTTCTTC
CASSERGSTYNEQFF
>TRBV11-3|TRBD2|TRBJ2-1
TGTGCCAGCAGCCGTAGCGGGGGGTCTTGGAATGAGCAGTTCTTC
CASSRSGGSWNEQFF
>TRBV29-1|NA|TRBJ2-3
TGCAGCGTTGCTGGGGCCGACACAGATACGCAGTATTTT
CSVAGADTDTQYF
>TRBV18|TRBD1|TRBJ1-4
TGTGCCAGCCTAACAGGGGAGAGAGAAAAACTGTTTTTT
CASLTGEREKLFF
>TRBV6-5|NA|TRBJ1-1
TGTGCCAGCAGTCCTCCTATGAACACTGAAGCTTTCTTT
CASSPPMNTEAFF
>TRBV7-8|TRBD2|TRBJ2-5
TGTGCCAGCAGCCCCCCTGGCGGGGGGACTGAGACCCAGTACTTC
CASSPPGGGTETQYF
>TRBV27|NA|TRBJ2-7
TGTGCCAGCAGTCCTAGGGGGTGGGGCTCCTACGAGCAGTACTTC
CASSPRGWGSYEQYF
>TRBV7-6|TRBD1|TRBJ2-7
TGTGCCAGCAGCTCGGCCCCTTCACCACAGGGGGACGAGCAGTACTTC
CASSSAPSPQGDEQYF
>TRBV4-1|TRBD1|TRBJ2-7
TGCGCCAGCAGCCGAGAGACAGGGGGCAGAGGTCGGTGGGCCTACGAGCAGTACTTC
CASSRETGGRGRWAYEQYF
>TRBV6-5|NA|TRBJ1-1
TGTGCCAGCAGACTTCCGGGACAGAACACTGAAGCTTTCTTT
CASRLPGQNTEAFF
>TRBV7-3|TRBD1|TRBJ1-2
TGTGCCAGCAGCTTAGAGGCAGGGGGCTATGGCTACACCTTC
CASSLEAGGYGYTF
>TRBV19|TRBD1|TRBJ1-4
TGTGCCAGTAGTCTGGGGACAGGGAATGAAAAACTGTTTTTT
CASSLGTGNEKLFF
>TRBV2|TRBD1|TRBJ2-2
TGTGCCAGCAGAGACAGGGGTGACGGGGAGCTGTTTTTT
CASRDRGDGELFF
>TRBV4-1|NA|TRBJ2-1
TGCGCCAGCAGTCTCGATATAGCGTACTCGGGTGAGCAGTTCTTC
CASSLDIAYSGEQFF
>TRBV19|NA|TRBJ1-5
TGTGTCACTAAACGGACAGACAATCAGCCCCAGCATTTT
CVTKRTDNQPQHF
>TRBV5-4|TRBD1|TRBJ2-3
TGTGCCAGCAGCTTGGCTGTCCCAGGGGGCTCAAATACGCAGTATTTT
CASSLAVPGGSNTQYF
>TRBV27|TRBD1|TRBJ1-6
TGTGCCAGCAGCGAAAGGGACAGTTATAATTCACCCCTCCACTTT
CASSERDSYNSPLHF
>TRBV6-6|TRBD1|TRBJ1-5
TGTGCCAGCAGCCGACAGGGAGAACAGCCCCAGCATTTT
CASSRQGEQPQHF
>TRBV25-1|NA|TRBJ1-4
TGTGCCAGCAGTGACTTAGACCGAGGTGAAAAACTGTTTTTT
CASSDLDRGEKLFF
>TRBV4-3|NA|TRBJ2-3
TGCGCCAGCAGCCAAGATCGGAGCTATGCAGATAAGCAGTATTTT
CASSQDRSYADKQYF
>TRBV5-6|NA|TRBJ2-1
TGTGCCAGCAGCTTCGTTGGGGGGTCGGCTGTACAGTTCTTC
CASSFVGGSAVQFF
>TRBV9|NA|TRBJ2-3
TGTGCCAGCAGCGTAGAGACCAGGACAGATACGCAGTATTTT
CASSVETRTDTQYF
>TRBV27|TRBD1|TRBJ1-5
TGTGCCAGCAGTTTAGGGACAGGGGGCACAGAGCCCCAGCATTTT
CASSLGTGGTEPQHF
>TRBV7-3|TRBD1|TRBJ1-2
TGTGCCAGCAGGTCGGAAGAAACAGGGGATGGCTACACCTTC
CASRSEETGDGYTF
>TRBV29-1|TRBD2|TRBJ2-7
TGCAGCGTTGGGACTAGCGGTTCATACGAGCAGTACTTC
CSVGTSGSYEQYF
>TRBV6-6|TRBD2|TRBJ2-1
TGTGCCAGCAGTCAAGGGACTAGCGACAATGAGCAGTTCTTC
CASSQGTSDNEQFF
>TRBV6-5|TRBD2|TRBJ2-3
TGTGCCAGCAGTTACGCGGGGGCAGATACGCAGTATTTT
CASSYAGADTQYF
>TRBV6-1|NA|TRBJ2-5
TGTGCCAGCAGTGAAGCTGGCGGGACCCAGTACTTC
CASSEAGGTQYF
>TRBV9|NA|TRBJ2-5
TGTGCCAGCAGCGTGGGGGGGGCCCAAGAGACCCAGTACTTC
CASSVGGAQETQYF
>TRBV6-6|TRBD1|TRBJ2-7
TGTGCCAGCAGTGACAGGGGGCGAGCGTACGAGCAGTACTTC
CASSDRGRAYEQYF
>TRBV27|NA|TRBJ1-1
TGTGCCAGCAGATTTACAGGGAACACTGAAGCTTTCTTT
CASRFTGNTEAFF